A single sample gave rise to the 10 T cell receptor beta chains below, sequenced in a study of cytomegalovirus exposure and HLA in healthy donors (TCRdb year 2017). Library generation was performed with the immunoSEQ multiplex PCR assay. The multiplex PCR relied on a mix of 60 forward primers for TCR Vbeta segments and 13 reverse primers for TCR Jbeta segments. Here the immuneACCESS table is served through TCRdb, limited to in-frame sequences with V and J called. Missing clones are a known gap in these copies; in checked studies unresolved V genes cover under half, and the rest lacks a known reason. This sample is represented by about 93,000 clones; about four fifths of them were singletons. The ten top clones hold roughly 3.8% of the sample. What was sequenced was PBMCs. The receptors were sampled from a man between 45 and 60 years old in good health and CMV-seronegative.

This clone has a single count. The CDR3 spells CASSPVFSPGELFF. The CDR3 bases are TGTGCCAGCAGTCCAGTGTTCAGTCCCGGGGAGCTGTTTTTT. V and J are TRBV7-9 and TRBJ2-2; D is unclear. Germline CDR1 and CDR2: SEHNR and FQNEAQ (reference sequence). V lost 6 bases to trimming and J lost 6 bases, with 14 bases between them. The CDR3 extends over 14 amino acids.

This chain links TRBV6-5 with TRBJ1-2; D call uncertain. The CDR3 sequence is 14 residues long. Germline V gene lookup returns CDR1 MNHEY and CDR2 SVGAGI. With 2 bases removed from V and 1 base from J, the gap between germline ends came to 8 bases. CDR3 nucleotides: TGTGCCAGCAGTTACAGGGAGTTTAACTATGGCTACACCTTC. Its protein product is CASSYREFNYGYTF.

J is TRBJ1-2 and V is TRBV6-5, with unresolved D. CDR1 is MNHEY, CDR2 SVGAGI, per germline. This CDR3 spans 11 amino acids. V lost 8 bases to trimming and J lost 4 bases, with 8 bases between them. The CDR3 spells CASGLFYGYTF. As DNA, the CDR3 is TGTGCCAGCGGACTTTTCTATGGCTACACCTTC.

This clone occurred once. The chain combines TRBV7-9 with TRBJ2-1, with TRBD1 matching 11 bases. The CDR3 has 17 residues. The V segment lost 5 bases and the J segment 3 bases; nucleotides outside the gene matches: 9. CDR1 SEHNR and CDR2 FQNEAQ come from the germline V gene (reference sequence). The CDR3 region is CASSPVPGTGGYNEQFF. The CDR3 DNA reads TGTGCCAGCAGCCCGGTTCCGGGGACAGGGGGCTACAATGAGCAGTTCTTC.

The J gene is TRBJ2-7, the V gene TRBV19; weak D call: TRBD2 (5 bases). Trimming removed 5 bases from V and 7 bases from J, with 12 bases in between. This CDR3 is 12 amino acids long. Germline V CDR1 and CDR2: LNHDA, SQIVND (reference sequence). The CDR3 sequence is CASSETGWEQYF. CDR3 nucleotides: TGTGCCAGTAGTGAAACGGGGTGGGAGCAGTACTTC.

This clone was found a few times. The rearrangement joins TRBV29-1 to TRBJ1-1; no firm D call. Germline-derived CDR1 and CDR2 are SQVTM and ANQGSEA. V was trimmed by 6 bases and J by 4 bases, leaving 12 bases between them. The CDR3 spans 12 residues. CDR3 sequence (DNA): TGCAGCGTCCCCGGTCGGGGCACTGAAGCTTTCTTT. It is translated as CSVPGRGTEAFF. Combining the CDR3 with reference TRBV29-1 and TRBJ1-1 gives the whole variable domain SAVISQKPSRDICQRGTSLTIQCQVDSQVTMMFWYRQQPGQSLTLIATANQGSEATYESGFVIDKFPISRPNLTFSTLTVSNMSPEDSSIYLCSVPGRGTEAFFGQGTRLTVV.

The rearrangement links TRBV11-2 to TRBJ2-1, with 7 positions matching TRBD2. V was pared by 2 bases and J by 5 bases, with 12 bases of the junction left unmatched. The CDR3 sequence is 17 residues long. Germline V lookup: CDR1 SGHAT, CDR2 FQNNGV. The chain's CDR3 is CASSLLTSVFTHNEQFF. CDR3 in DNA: TGTGCCAGCAGCTTACTCACTAGCGTTTTCACCCACAATGAGCAGTTCTTC.

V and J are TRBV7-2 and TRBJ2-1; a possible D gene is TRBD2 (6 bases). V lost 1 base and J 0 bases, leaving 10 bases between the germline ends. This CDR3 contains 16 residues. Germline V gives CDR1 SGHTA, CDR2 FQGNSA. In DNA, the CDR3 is TGTGCCAGCAGCTTAGTTGCGGGACTCTCCTACAATGAGCAGTTCTTC. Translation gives CASSLVAGLSYNEQFF. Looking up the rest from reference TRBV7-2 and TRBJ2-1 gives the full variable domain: GAGVSQSPSNKVTEKGKDVELRCDPISGHTALYWYRQSLGQGLEFLIYFQGNSAPDKSGLPSDRFSAERTGGSVSTLTIQRTQQEDSAVYLCASSLVAGLSYNEQFFGPGTRLTVL.

The chain's CDR3 is CASSYTPDRGSYEQYF. In nucleotides, the CDR3 is TGTGCCAGCAGTTACACCCCGGACAGGGGGTCCTACGAGCAGTACTTC. V and J are TRBV6-6 and TRBJ2-7; 10 nucleotides agree with TRBD1. The CDR3 contains 16 residues. Germline CDR1 MNHNY, CDR2 SVGAGI (reference sequence). The V and J ends lost 2 bases and 1 base, in that order; junction bases with no gene match: 5.

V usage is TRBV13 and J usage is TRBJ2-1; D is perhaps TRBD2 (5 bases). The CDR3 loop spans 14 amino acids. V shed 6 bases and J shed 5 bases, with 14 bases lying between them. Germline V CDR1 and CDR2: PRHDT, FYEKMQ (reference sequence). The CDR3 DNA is TGTGCCAGCAGTCCTCGGACTTGGGACAATGAGCAGTTCTTC. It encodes CASSPRTWDNEQFF.